Many counts were recorded for the clone carrying this T cell receptor beta chain. Its antigen remains unidentified. This sample is drawn from a study of T cell repertoires in cytomegalovirus infection. Study-wide background: Matching HLA type and CMV infection were both indicated by public TCR beta signatures. Study-wide findings and caveats: The response measured ex vivo was dominated by TCR beta clonotypes (HLA-C-restricted and CMV-specific). Adding up the frequency of public TCR beta families identified people who carried CMV plus the relevant HLA.

TCRdb recomputed calls from the reads with MiXCR, one row per CDR3 protein. The sample has 150,000 to 200,000 distinct CDR3 sequences, roughly 27% seen once. Germline-derived CDR1 and CDR2 are SGHVS and FQNEAQ. The CDR3 spans 15 residues. Trimming pared 3 bases from V and 5 bases from J, leaving 16 bases between. The TCR sequence derives from a human donor in good health (CMV status not recorded). Some clones in this sample may be carry-over from other donors' samples. Source material: PBMCs. The chain couples TRBV7-8 to TRBJ2-5; D is possibly TRBD1 (6 bases). In nucleotides, the CDR3 is TGTGCCAGCAGCTTCGCGGCAGGGGTTTATGAGACCCAGTACTTC. This sequence encodes CASSFAAGVYETQYF.